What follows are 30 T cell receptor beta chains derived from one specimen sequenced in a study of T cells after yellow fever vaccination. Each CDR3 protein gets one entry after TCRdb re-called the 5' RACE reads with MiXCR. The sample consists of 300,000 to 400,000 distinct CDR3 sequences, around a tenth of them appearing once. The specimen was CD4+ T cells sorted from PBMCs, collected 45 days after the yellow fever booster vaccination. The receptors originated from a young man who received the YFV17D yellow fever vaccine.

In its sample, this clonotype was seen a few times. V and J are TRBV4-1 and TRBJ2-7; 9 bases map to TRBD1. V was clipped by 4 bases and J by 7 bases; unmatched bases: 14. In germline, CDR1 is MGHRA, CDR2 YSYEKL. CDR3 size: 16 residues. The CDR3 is CASSRSSGTGRVEQYF. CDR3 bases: TGCGCCAGCAGCCGTTCCTCCGGGACAGGGAGGGTTGAGCAGTACTTC.

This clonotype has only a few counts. CDR3: CASIRNTEAFF. CDR3 DNA sequence: TGTGCCAGCATCAGAAACACTGAAGCTTTCTTT. The chain uses TRBV28 and TRBJ1-1, with D unclear. Per the germline V gene, CDR1 is MDHEN and CDR2 is SYDVKM. This CDR3 contains 11 residues. Trimming cost V 7 bases and J 2 bases, with 5 bases left between them. Drawing the rest from reference TRBV28 and TRBJ1-1, the complete variable domain is DVKVTQSSRYLVKRTGEKVFLECVQDMDHENMFWYRQDPGLGLRLIYFSYDVKMKEKGDIPEGYSVSREKKERFSLILESASTNQTSMYLCASIRNTEAFFGQGTRLTVV.

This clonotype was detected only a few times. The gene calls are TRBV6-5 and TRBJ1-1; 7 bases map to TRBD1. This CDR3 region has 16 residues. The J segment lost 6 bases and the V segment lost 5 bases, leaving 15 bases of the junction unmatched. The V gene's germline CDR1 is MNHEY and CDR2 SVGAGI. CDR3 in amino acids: CASSTIGTALRSEAFF. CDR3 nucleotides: TGTGCCAGCAGTACAATTGGGACAGCTCTTCGATCTGAAGCTTTCTTT.

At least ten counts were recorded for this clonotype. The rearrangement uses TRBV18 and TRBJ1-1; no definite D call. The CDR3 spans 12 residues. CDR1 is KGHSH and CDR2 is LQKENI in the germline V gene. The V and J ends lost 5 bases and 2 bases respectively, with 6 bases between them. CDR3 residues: CASSSFNTEAFF. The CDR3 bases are TGTGCCAGCTCATCTTTTAACACTGAAGCTTTCTTT.

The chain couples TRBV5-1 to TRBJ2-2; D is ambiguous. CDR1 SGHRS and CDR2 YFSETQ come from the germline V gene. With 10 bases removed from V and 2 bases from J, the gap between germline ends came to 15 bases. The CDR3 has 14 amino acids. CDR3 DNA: TGCGCCCCCACGAACCGGGCCAACACCGGGGAGCTGTTTTTT. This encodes CAPTNRANTGELFF.

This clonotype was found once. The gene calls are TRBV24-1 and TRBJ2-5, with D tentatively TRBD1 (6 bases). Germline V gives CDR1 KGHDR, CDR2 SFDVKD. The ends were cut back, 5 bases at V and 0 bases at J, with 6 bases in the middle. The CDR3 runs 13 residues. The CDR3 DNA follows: TGTGCCACCAGTGGGGACAACCAAGAGACCCAGTACTTC. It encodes CATSGDNQETQYF.

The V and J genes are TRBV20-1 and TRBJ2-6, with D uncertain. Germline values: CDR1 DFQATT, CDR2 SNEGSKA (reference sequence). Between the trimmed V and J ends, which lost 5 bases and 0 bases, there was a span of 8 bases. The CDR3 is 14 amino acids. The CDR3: CSAPALSGANVLTF. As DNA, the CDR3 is TGCAGTGCTCCCGCACTCTCTGGGGCCAACGTCCTGACTTTC.

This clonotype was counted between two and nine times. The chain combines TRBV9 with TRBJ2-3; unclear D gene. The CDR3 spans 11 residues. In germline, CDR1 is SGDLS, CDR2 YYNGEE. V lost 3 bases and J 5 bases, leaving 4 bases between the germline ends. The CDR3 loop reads CASSGQDTQYF. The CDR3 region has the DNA TGTGCCAGCAGCGGTCAAGATACGCAGTATTTT.

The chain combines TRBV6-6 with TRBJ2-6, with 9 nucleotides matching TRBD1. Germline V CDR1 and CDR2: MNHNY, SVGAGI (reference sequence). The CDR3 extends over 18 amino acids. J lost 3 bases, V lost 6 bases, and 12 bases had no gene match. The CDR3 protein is CASSQTGDRVVGANVLTF. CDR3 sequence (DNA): TGTGCCAGCAGCCAAACGGGGGACAGGGTAGTTGGGGCCAACGTCCTGACTTTC.

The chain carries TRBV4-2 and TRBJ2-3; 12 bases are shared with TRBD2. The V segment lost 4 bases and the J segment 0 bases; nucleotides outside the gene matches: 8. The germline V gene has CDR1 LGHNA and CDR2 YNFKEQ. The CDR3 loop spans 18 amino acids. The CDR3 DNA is TGTGCCAGCAGCCCAACGGCTAGCGGGGGGGTTAGCACAGATACGCAGTATTTT. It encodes CASSPTASGGVSTDTQYF.

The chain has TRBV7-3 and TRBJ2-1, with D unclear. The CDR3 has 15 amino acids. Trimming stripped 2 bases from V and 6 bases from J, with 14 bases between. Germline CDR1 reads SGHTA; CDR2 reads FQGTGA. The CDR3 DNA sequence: TGTGCCAGCAGCTTAGGGCCGACAATGACCAATGAGCAGTTCTTC. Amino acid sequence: CASSLGPTMTNEQFF.

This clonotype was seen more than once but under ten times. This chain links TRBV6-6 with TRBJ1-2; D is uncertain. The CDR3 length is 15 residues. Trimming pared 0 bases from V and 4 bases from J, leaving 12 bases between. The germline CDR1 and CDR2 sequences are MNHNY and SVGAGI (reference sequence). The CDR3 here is CASSYSKPEPYGYTF. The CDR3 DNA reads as TGTGCCAGCAGTTACTCCAAGCCAGAGCCCTATGGCTACACCTTC.

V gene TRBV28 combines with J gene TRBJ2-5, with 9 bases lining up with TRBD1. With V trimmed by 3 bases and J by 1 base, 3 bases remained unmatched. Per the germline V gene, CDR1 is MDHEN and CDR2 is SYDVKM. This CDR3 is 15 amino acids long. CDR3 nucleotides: TGTGCCAGCAGTTTCGGGGACAGGGTCCAAGAGACCCAGTACTTC. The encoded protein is CASSFGDRVQETQYF.

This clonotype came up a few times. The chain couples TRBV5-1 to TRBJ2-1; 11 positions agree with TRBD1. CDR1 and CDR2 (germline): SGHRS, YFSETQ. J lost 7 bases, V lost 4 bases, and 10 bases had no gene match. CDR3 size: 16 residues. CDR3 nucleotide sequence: TGCGCCAGCAGCACCCGGGCCGGGACAGGGGGTAATGAGCAGTTCTTC. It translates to CASSTRAGTGGNEQFF.

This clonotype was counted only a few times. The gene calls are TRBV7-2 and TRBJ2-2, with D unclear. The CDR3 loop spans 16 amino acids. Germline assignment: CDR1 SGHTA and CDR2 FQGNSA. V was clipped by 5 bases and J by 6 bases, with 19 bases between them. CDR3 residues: CASSEPGFGYSGELFF. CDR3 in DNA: TGTGCCAGCAGCGAACCGGGTTTTGGGTATTCCGGGGAGCTGTTTTTT.

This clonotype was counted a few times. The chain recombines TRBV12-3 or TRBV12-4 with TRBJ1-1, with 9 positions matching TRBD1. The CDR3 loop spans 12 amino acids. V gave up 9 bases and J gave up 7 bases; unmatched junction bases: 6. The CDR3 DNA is TGTGCCAGTCAACAGGGGGCCAGTGAAGCTTTCTTT. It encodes CASQQGASEAFF.

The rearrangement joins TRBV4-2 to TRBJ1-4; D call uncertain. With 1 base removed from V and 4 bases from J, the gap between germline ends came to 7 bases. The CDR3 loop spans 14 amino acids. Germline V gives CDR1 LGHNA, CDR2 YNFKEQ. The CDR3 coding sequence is TGTGCCAGCAGCCAAGGGCGGATTAATGAAAAACTGTTTTTT. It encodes CASSQGRINEKLFF.

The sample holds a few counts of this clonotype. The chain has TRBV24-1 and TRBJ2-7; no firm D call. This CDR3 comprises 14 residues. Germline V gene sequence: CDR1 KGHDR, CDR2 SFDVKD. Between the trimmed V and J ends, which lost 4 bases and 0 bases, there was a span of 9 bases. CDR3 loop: CATSEDGFSYEQYV. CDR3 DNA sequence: TGTGCCACCAGTGAGGACGGTTTCTCCTACGAGCAGTACGTC.

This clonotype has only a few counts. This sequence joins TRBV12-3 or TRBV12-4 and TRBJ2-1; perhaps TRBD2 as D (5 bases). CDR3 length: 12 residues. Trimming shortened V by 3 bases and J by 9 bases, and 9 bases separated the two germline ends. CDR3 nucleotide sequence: TGTGCCAGCAGTTTCGCGGGTGGTGAGCAGTTCTTC. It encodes CASSFAGGEQFF.

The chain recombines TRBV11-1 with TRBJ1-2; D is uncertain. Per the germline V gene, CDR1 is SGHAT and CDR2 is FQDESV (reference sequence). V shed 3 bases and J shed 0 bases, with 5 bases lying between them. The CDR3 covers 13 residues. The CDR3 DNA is TGTGCCAGCAGCTTCACAACTAACTATGGCTACACCTTC. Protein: CASSFTTNYGYTF.

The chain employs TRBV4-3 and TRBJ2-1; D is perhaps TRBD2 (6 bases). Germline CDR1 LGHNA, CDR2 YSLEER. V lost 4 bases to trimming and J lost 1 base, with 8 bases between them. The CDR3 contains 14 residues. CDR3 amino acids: CASSPGDSYNEQFF. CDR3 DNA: TGCGCCAGCAGCCCGGGGGATTCCTACAATGAGCAGTTCTTC.

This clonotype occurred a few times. The CDR3 DNA sequence: TGTGCCAGCAGCGCGGACCGTCTCCGGGAGCTGTTTTTT. It codes for CASSADRLRELFF. This chain uses TRBV7-7 with TRBJ2-2; D unclear. Trimming took off 5 bases at V and 9 bases at J, with 13 bases between the two ends. The CDR3 consists of 13 residues. Germline V gives CDR1 SSHAT, CDR2 FNYEAQ (reference sequence).

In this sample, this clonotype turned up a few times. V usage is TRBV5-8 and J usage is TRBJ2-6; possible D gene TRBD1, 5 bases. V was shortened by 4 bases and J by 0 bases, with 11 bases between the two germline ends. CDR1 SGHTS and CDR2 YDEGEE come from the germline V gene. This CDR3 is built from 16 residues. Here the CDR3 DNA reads TGTGCCAGCAGCATTGGACAAGTCTCTGGGGCCAACGTCCTGACTTTC. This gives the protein CASSIGQVSGANVLTF.

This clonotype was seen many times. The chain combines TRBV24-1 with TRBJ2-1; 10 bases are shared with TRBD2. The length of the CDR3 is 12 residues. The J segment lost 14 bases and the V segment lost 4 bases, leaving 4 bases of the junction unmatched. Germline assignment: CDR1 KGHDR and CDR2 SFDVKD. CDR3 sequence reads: CATSDPGTSEFF. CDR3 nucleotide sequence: TGTGCCACCAGTGACCCCGGGACTAGCGAGTTCTTC.

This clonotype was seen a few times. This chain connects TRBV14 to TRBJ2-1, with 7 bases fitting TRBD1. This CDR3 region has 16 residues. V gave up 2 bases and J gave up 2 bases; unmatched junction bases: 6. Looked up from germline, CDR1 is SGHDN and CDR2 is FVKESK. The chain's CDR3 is CASSQIGQVPYNEQFF. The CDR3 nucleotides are TGTGCCAGCAGCCAAATTGGACAGGTACCCTACAATGAGCAGTTCTTC.

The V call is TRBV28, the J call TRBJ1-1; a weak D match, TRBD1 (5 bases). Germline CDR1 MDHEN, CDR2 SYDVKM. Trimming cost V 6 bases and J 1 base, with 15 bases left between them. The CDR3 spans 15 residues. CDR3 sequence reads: CASSPAVGGNTEAFF. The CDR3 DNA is TGTGCCAGCAGCCCCGCCGTGGGGGGGAACACTGAAGCTTTCTTT.

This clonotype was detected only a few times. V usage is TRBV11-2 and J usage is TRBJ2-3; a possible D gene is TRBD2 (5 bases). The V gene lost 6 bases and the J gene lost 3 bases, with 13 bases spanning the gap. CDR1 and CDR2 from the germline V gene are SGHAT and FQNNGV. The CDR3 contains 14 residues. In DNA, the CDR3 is TGTGCCAGCAGATTCGGGGTTAGGACAGATACGCAGTATTTT. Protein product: CASRFGVRTDTQYF.

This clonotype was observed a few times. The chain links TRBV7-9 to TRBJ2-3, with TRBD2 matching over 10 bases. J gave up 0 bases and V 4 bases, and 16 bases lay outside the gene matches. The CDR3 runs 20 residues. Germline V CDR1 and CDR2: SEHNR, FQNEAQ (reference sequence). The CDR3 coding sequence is TGTGCCAGCAGCTACGAAAGGATGGTTAGCGGGGGGCCCAGCACAGATACGCAGTATTTT. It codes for CASSYERMVSGGPSTDTQYF.

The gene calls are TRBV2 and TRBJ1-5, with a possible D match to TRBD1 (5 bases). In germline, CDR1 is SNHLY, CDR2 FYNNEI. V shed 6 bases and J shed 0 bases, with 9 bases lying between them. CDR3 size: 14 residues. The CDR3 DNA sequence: TGTGCCAGCAGGGGGACGCATAGCAATCAGCCCCAGCATTTT. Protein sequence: CASRGTHSNQPQHF.

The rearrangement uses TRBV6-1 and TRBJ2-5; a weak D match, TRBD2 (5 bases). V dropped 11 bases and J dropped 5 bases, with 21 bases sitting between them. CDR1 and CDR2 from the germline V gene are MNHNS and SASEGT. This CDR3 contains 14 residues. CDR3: CAAARRTLRETQYF. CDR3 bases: TGTGCCGCCGCCAGACGGACTCTACGGGAGACCCAGTACTTC.